This is a list of T cell receptor beta chains from one sample in a study of blood T cell repertoires in COVID-19. Using immunoSEQ multiplex PCR, the repertoire was profiled, and TCRdb retains in-frame clones only, with some absent. Seen here are under 250,000 clones, 80% to 90% observed once, and the top ten hold around a tenth. What was sequenced was peripheral blood. These receptors were obtained from a middle-aged man with COVID-19, enrolled during active disease. CDR3s include the opening cysteine and the closing phenylalanine or tryptophan. Fields, in order: D gene, CDR3 length, J gene, V gene, clone size, CDR3 protein, CDR3 DNA. D genes are given only for firm matches. For some rows the clone size is stated as once, few or many, or as a class when expanded; others skip it.

d_gene: -
len: 15
j_gene: TRBJ2-7
v_gene: TRBV6-2/TRBV6-3
abundance: few
CDR3aa: CASSLGRGPAYEQYF
CDR3nt: TGTGCCAGCAGTTTAGGGCGGGGGCCGGCCTACGAGCAGTACTTC

d_gene: TRBD1
len: 15
j_gene: TRBJ1-2
v_gene: TRBV19
abundance: -
CDR3aa: CASQSGTANPYGYTF
CDR3nt: TGTGCCAGTCAGTCCGGGACAGCGAACCCCTATGGCTACACCTTC

d_gene: -
len: 16
j_gene: TRBJ2-5
v_gene: TRBV11-3
abundance: once
CDR3aa: CASSSSPTSSQETQYF
CDR3nt: TGTGCCAGCAGCTCCAGCCCGACAAGCAGCCAAGAGACCCAGTACTTC

d_gene: TRBD2
len: 14
j_gene: TRBJ2-1
v_gene: TRBV5-1
abundance: -
CDR3aa: CASSLAGGNNEQFF
CDR3nt: TGCGCCAGCAGCTTGGCGGGGGGAAACAATGAGCAGTTCTTC

d_gene: TRBD1
len: 14
j_gene: TRBJ1-4
v_gene: TRBV19
abundance: -
CDR3aa: CASTTGTVNEKLFF
CDR3nt: TGTGCCAGCACCACCGGGACAGTGAATGAAAAACTGTTTTTT

d_gene: TRBD2
len: 19
j_gene: TRBJ2-3
v_gene: TRBV2
abundance: -
CDR3aa: CASSDGLAGTVAGTDTQYF
CDR3nt: TGTGCCAGCAGCGACGGACTAGCGGGGACGGTGGCGGGCACAGATACGCAGTATTTT

d_gene: TRBD1
len: 17
j_gene: TRBJ1-4
v_gene: TRBV5-5
abundance: -
CDR3aa: CASSRLPSGQLFEKLFF
CDR3nt: TGTGCCAGCAGCCGCCTTCCTTCGGGACAGCTTTTTGAAAAACTGTTTTTT

d_gene: -
len: 15
j_gene: TRBJ2-2
v_gene: TRBV24-1
abundance: -
CDR3aa: CATSDLQGFTGELFF
CDR3nt: TGTGCCACCAGTGATTTGCAGGGGTTCACCGGGGAGCTGTTTTTT

d_gene: TRBD1
len: 12
j_gene: TRBJ1-1
v_gene: TRBV12-5
abundance: -
CDR3aa: CASGLETGAAFF
CDR3nt: TGTGCTAGTGGTTTGGAAACAGGGGCAGCTTTCTTT

d_gene: -
len: 17
j_gene: TRBJ1-3
v_gene: TRBV6-1
abundance: -
CDR3aa: CASSAQTAGYSGNTIYF
CDR3nt: TGTGCCAGCAGTGCCCAAACCGCAGGGTACTCTGGAAACACCATATATTTT

d_gene: -
len: 14
j_gene: TRBJ1-1
v_gene: TRBV3-1/TRBV3-2
abundance: -
CDR3aa: CASSQQQGNTEAFF
CDR3nt: TGTGCCAGCAGCCAACAACAGGGGAACACTGAAGCTTTCTTT

d_gene: -
len: 14
j_gene: TRBJ1-3
v_gene: TRBV10-3
abundance: -
CDR3aa: CAVGEGVSGNTIYF
CDR3nt: TGTGCCGTCGGGGAGGGAGTCTCTGGAAACACCATATATTTT

d_gene: -
len: 20
j_gene: TRBJ1-4
v_gene: TRBV4-3
abundance: -
CDR3aa: CASSQDWATGGMGPNEKLFF
CDR3nt: TGCGCCAGCAGCCAAGATTGGGCCACAGGAGGGATGGGACCTAATGAAAAACTGTTTTTT

d_gene: TRBD2
len: 16
j_gene: TRBJ2-1
v_gene: TRBV6-6
abundance: -
CDR3aa: CASSYSPTSGYNEQFF
CDR3nt: TGTGCCAGCAGTTATTCCCCGACTAGCGGGTACAATGAGCAGTTCTTC

d_gene: TRBD1
len: 15
j_gene: TRBJ2-2
v_gene: TRBV5-1
abundance: -
CDR3aa: CASSPLTGDAGELFF
CDR3nt: TGCGCCAGCAGCCCACTGACAGGGGACGCCGGGGAGCTGTTTTTT

d_gene: TRBD1
len: 15
j_gene: TRBJ2-7
v_gene: TRBV5-4
abundance: few
CDR3aa: CASSLVGTERGEQYF
CDR3nt: TGTGCCAGCAGCTTGGTAGGGACAGAAAGAGGGGAGCAGTACTTC

d_gene: -
len: 16
j_gene: TRBJ1-5
v_gene: TRBV6-5
abundance: -
CDR3aa: CASSLRRAISNQPQHF
CDR3nt: TGTGCCAGCAGTTTGCGCCGCGCCATCAGCAATCAGCCCCAGCATTTT

d_gene: -
len: 16
j_gene: TRBJ2-5
v_gene: TRBV18
abundance: -
CDR3aa: CASSPVVGHLQETQYF
CDR3nt: TGTGCCAGCTCACCGGTTGTGGGACACCTCCAAGAGACCCAGTACTTC

d_gene: -
len: 14
j_gene: TRBJ1-5
v_gene: TRBV7-3
abundance: -
CDR3aa: CASSSQGNDQPQHF
CDR3nt: TGTGCCAGCAGCTCCCAGGGCAATGATCAGCCCCAGCATTTT

d_gene: TRBD1
len: 15
j_gene: TRBJ1-2
v_gene: TRBV28
abundance: -
CDR3aa: CAIKGDRELNYGYTF
CDR3nt: TGTGCCATCAAGGGAGACAGGGAGTTAAACTATGGCTACACCTTC

d_gene: -
len: 14
j_gene: TRBJ2-7
v_gene: TRBV6-2/TRBV6-3
abundance: -
CDR3aa: CASSATGPSYEQYF
CDR3nt: TGTGCCAGCAGCGCAACAGGGCCAAGCTACGAGCAGTACTTC

d_gene: -
len: 12
j_gene: TRBJ2-1
v_gene: TRBV7-9
abundance: -
CDR3aa: CASSLLSNEQFF
CDR3nt: TGTGCCAGCAGCTTGTTATCTAATGAGCAGTTCTTC

d_gene: TRBD1
len: 15
j_gene: TRBJ1-4
v_gene: TRBV5-4
abundance: few
CDR3aa: CASSPHRGWNEKLFF
CDR3nt: TGTGCCAGCAGCCCCCACAGGGGGTGGAATGAAAAACTGTTTTTT

d_gene: -
len: 13
j_gene: TRBJ1-5
v_gene: TRBV9
abundance: -
CDR3aa: CASSVGDNQPQHF
CDR3nt: TGTGCCAGCAGCGTAGGAGACAATCAGCCCCAGCATTTT

d_gene: TRBD1
len: 15
j_gene: TRBJ2-1
v_gene: TRBV28
abundance: -
CDR3aa: CASMVTGQGGNEQFF
CDR3nt: TGTGCCAGCATGGTGACGGGACAGGGGGGCAATGAGCAGTTCTTC

d_gene: TRBD1
len: 14
j_gene: TRBJ2-5
v_gene: TRBV19
abundance: -
CDR3aa: CASRDRGAKETQYF
CDR3nt: TGTGCCAGTAGGGACAGGGGGGCAAAAGAGACCCAGTACTTC

d_gene: -
len: 14
j_gene: TRBJ2-7
v_gene: TRBV7-2
abundance: few
CDR3aa: CASSRYRDSDEQYF
CDR3nt: TGTGCCAGCAGCAGATACAGGGATTCCGACGAGCAGTACTTC

d_gene: TRBD1
len: 15
j_gene: TRBJ2-2
v_gene: TRBV7-8
abundance: -
CDR3aa: CASSLAGGSSGELFF
CDR3nt: TGTGCCAGCAGCTTAGCAGGGGGCTCTAGCGGGGAGCTGTTTTTT

d_gene: TRBD2
len: 16
j_gene: TRBJ2-7
v_gene: TRBV9
abundance: -
CDR3aa: CASSVGDSGRRDEQYF
CDR3nt: TGTGCCAGCAGCGTAGGGGATAGCGGGAGGAGGGACGAGCAGTACTTC

d_gene: TRBD1
len: 15
j_gene: TRBJ2-1
v_gene: TRBV9
abundance: -
CDR3aa: CASSVAGTGYNEQFF
CDR3nt: TGTGCCAGCAGCGTAGCCGGGACAGGGTACAATGAGCAGTTCTTC

d_gene: -
len: 14
j_gene: TRBJ2-2
v_gene: TRBV24-1
abundance: -
CDR3aa: CATSPRGGGGELFF
CDR3nt: TGTGCCACCAGCCCGAGGGGGGGTGGCGGGGAGCTGTTTTTT

d_gene: TRBD1
len: 14
j_gene: TRBJ1-2
v_gene: TRBV27
abundance: -
CDR3aa: CASSFGTGGLGYTF
CDR3nt: TGTGCCAGCAGTTTCGGGACAGGGGGACTGGGCTACACCTTC

d_gene: -
len: 15
j_gene: TRBJ2-4
v_gene: TRBV5-6
abundance: -
CDR3aa: CASSLFSLQLNIQYF
CDR3nt: TGTGCCAGCAGCTTGTTTTCATTACAATTAAACATTCAGTACTTC

d_gene: -
len: 14
j_gene: TRBJ1-2
v_gene: TRBV7-2
abundance: -
CDR3aa: CASSLIHRAYGYTF
CDR3nt: TGTGCCAGCAGCTTAATCCACAGGGCCTATGGCTACACCTTC

d_gene: -
len: 14
j_gene: TRBJ2-1
v_gene: TRBV21-1
abundance: -
CDR3aa: CASSRDRGHNEQFF
CDR3nt: TGTGCCAGCAGCCGGGACAGGGGACACAATGAGCAGTTCTTC

d_gene: -
len: 13
j_gene: TRBJ1-6
v_gene: TRBV27
abundance: once
CDR3aa: CASSFSTHRELHF
CDR3nt: TGTGCCAGCAGTTTCTCGACACACCGGGAGCTACACTTT

d_gene: -
len: 13
j_gene: TRBJ1-5
v_gene: TRBV27
abundance: once
CDR3aa: CASSFQGNQPQHF
CDR3nt: TGTGCCAGCAGTTTTCAGGGAAATCAGCCCCAGCATTTT

d_gene: -
len: 14
j_gene: TRBJ1-1
v_gene: TRBV2
abundance: -
CDR3aa: CASRGTGVRTEAFF
CDR3nt: TGTGCCAGCAGGGGGACGGGGGTACGTACTGAAGCTTTCTTT

d_gene: -
len: 16
j_gene: TRBJ2-7
v_gene: TRBV6-5
abundance: -
CDR3aa: CASSYSSSLIHYEQYF
CDR3nt: TGTGCCAGCAGTTACTCAAGCTCTCTAATCCACTACGAGCAGTACTTC

d_gene: TRBD2
len: 16
j_gene: TRBJ2-3
v_gene: TRBV11-2
abundance: -
CDR3aa: CASSPLAGEITDTQYF
CDR3nt: TGTGCCAGCAGCCCCCTAGCGGGAGAAATCACAGATACGCAGTATTTT

d_gene: TRBD1
len: 10
j_gene: TRBJ1-1
v_gene: TRBV20-1
abundance: -
CDR3aa: CSSSGQDSFF
CDR3nt: TGCAGTTCATCGGGACAGGATTCTTTCTTT

d_gene: -
len: 14
j_gene: TRBJ2-2
v_gene: TRBV28
abundance: -
CDR3aa: CASSPGGPAGELFF
CDR3nt: TGTGCCAGCAGCCCAGGGGGGCCGGCCGGGGAGCTGTTTTTT

d_gene: -
len: 13
j_gene: TRBJ2-7
v_gene: TRBV14
abundance: few
CDR3aa: CASSQDSVYEQYF
CDR3nt: TGTGCCAGCAGCCAAGATTCAGTCTACGAGCAGTACTTC

d_gene: -
len: 13
j_gene: TRBJ1-3
v_gene: TRBV9
abundance: -
CDR3aa: CASTSFSGNTIYF
CDR3nt: TGTGCCAGCACCTCCTTCTCTGGAAACACCATATATTTT

d_gene: TRBD2
len: 16
j_gene: TRBJ2-5
v_gene: TRBV15
abundance: -
CDR3aa: CATSRDGGGRQETQYF
CDR3nt: TGTGCCACCAGCAGAGATGGGGGGGGTAGGCAAGAGACCCAGTACTTC

d_gene: TRBD2
len: 22
j_gene: TRBJ2-3
v_gene: TRBV7-8
abundance: -
CDR3aa: CASSLVVILAGGPTQATDTQYF
CDR3nt: TGTGCCAGCAGCTTAGTCGTGATCTTAGCGGGAGGGCCAACTCAGGCGACAGATACGCAGTATTTT

d_gene: -
len: 16
j_gene: TRBJ2-6
v_gene: TRBV5-6
abundance: -
CDR3aa: CASSLAGGSGANVLTF
CDR3nt: TGTGCCAGCAGCTTGGCCGGGGGCTCTGGGGCCAACGTCCTGACTTTC

d_gene: -
len: 13
j_gene: TRBJ2-5
v_gene: TRBV6-6
abundance: -
CDR3aa: CASTLAGQETQYF
CDR3nt: TGTGCCAGCACCCTCGCGGGCCAAGAGACCCAGTACTTC

d_gene: -
len: 14
j_gene: TRBJ2-7
v_gene: TRBV20-1
abundance: -
CDR3aa: CSASVAGLLGEQYF
CDR3nt: TGCAGTGCTAGTGTGGCGGGGCTCTTGGGAGAGCAGTACTTC

d_gene: -
len: 13
j_gene: TRBJ2-2
v_gene: TRBV4-3
abundance: -
CDR3aa: CASSQDLNGELFF
CDR3nt: TGCGCCAGCAGCCAAGATCTTAACGGGGAGCTGTTTTTT

d_gene: -
len: 18
j_gene: TRBJ1-4
v_gene: TRBV7-9
abundance: -
CDR3aa: CASSYSIGTIGTNEKLFF
CDR3nt: TGTGCCAGCAGCTACTCAATCGGGACAATTGGAACTAATGAAAAACTGTTTTTT

d_gene: -
len: 15
j_gene: TRBJ2-7
v_gene: TRBV5-8
abundance: -
CDR3aa: CASSSGGHGSYEQYF
CDR3nt: TGTGCCAGCAGCTCCGGGGGGCATGGCTCCTACGAGCAGTACTTC

d_gene: -
len: 14
j_gene: TRBJ1-1
v_gene: TRBV7-2
abundance: -
CDR3aa: CASSEGVWNTEAFF
CDR3nt: TGTGCCAGCAGCGAAGGGGTTTGGAACACTGAAGCTTTCTTT

d_gene: TRBD2
len: 14
j_gene: TRBJ2-5
v_gene: TRBV5-1
abundance: -
CDR3aa: CASSKGLAANGQYF
CDR3nt: TGCGCCAGCAGCAAAGGACTAGCGGCGAATGGTCAGTACTTC

d_gene: -
len: 13
j_gene: TRBJ1-2
v_gene: TRBV13
abundance: -
CDR3aa: CASSLGQGYGYTF
CDR3nt: TGTGCCAGCAGCTTAGGCCAGGGCTATGGCTACACCTTC

d_gene: -
len: 13
j_gene: TRBJ1-5
v_gene: TRBV2
abundance: -
CDR3aa: CASRSLIDQPQHF
CDR3nt: TGTGCCAGCAGGTCACTCATAGATCAGCCCCAGCATTTT

d_gene: -
len: 17
j_gene: TRBJ2-6
v_gene: TRBV12-5
abundance: -
CDR3aa: CASGLVQGGAGANVLTF
CDR3nt: TGTGCTAGTGGTTTGGTACAGGGAGGGGCTGGGGCCAACGTCCTGACTTTC

d_gene: TRBD1
len: 12
j_gene: TRBJ2-7
v_gene: TRBV6-5
abundance: -
CDR3aa: CASRGQGWEQYF
CDR3nt: TGTGCCAGCAGAGGACAGGGGTGGGAGCAGTACTTC

d_gene: TRBD1
len: 15
j_gene: TRBJ2-2
v_gene: TRBV6-5
abundance: -
CDR3aa: CASREGTGVTGELFF
CDR3nt: TGTGCCAGCAGGGAGGGGACAGGGGTCACCGGGGAGCTGTTTTTT